This entry is about one T cell receptor beta chain. Its antigen is currently unknown. TCRdb itself ran the 5' RACE reads through MiXCR, one entry per CDR3 protein. The sample includes around 540,000 distinct CDR3 sequences, roughly an eighth of them seen just once. The data stem from a study of CD8 T cells in ankylosing spondylitis. Findings and caveats of the study: A TCR beta motif of eight or nine highly homologous variants seemed to mark ankylosing spondylitis blood. Matched ankylosing spondylitis synovial fluid reportedly contained a significantly enriched population of disease-linked clones.

V lost 5 bases and J lost 8, with 18 bases in between. Germline V lookup: CDR1 DFQATT, CDR2 SNEGSKA (reference sequence). This CDR3 has 14 residues. The sequence was obtained from a male donor with ankylosing spondylitis. The sequenced sample consisted of blood, either unsorted or a sorted T cell fraction (not recorded which). This chain uses TRBV20-1 with TRBJ1-4; D is undetermined. The CDR3 coding sequence is TGCAGTGCTTCTGACTCCCTAACGAGGGAAAAACTGTTTTTT. Protein: CSASDSLTREKLFF.